These T cell receptor beta chains were read from a single sample in a study of shared clonotypes between healthy human individuals. Profiling relied on immunoSEQ multiplex PCR, and the TCRdb table lists in-frame clones only, not all of them. The sample holds 1.5 million to 2.5 million clones, roughly 94% seen once. The sequenced sample was naive CD8+ T cells sorted from blood. The receptor set was obtained from a man younger than 35 in good health. Each CDR3 is given with its conserved first and last residue. The D gene is left open where the match is weak. A row's size may be missing; if present it is once, few, many or a size class.

TGTGCCAGCAGTTTGCTAGCGGGGGACCCCCCTAGGCACTTC CASSLLAGDPPRHF TRBV27 . TRBJ2-7 TRBD2
TGTGCCAGCAGTTTAATTTGGGGTGTGGGGGAGACCCAGTACTTC CASSLIWGVGETQYF TRBV28 . TRBJ2-5 .
TGTGCCAGCAGCTTGGAGATTTCAGGTTCCCACTATGGCTACACCTTC CASSLEISGSHYGYTF TRBV5-4 . TRBJ1-2 .
TGTGCCAGCAGTATCGACAAGAACACTGAAGCTTTCTTT CASSIDKNTEAFF TRBV27 . TRBJ1-1 .
TGCGCCAGCAGCTGGGACAGGAGGGGCTCGGCAGATACGCAGTATTTT CASSWDRRGSADTQYF TRBV5-1 . TRBJ2-3 TRBD1
TGCAGCGTTGAAGATCAGGCAGGGGGCATTTTGGAAGATACGCAGTATTTT CSVEDQAGGILEDTQYF TRBV29-1 . TRBJ2-3 TRBD1
TGTGCCAGCAGTCGCCGGGGGACAGGGCAAGAGACCCAGTACTTC CASSRRGTGQETQYF TRBV6-5 . TRBJ2-5 TRBD1
TGTGCCAGCAGTTCAGGGATGTTCACTGAAGCTTTCTTT CASSSGMFTEAFF TRBV6-5 . TRBJ1-1 .
TGTGCCAGCAGTGAACCCCTCGGGACTCTCCCTGGCTACACCTTC CASSEPLGTLPGYTF TRBV6-1 . TRBJ1-2 .
TGTGCCAGCAGCTTGGACATGGGCAGCGGGATAACTCAGTACTTC CASSLDMGSGITQYF TRBV5-5 . TRBJ2-4 TRBD2
TGTGCCAGCAGCTTAAACCGCATGACTAGCGGTGCGAACACCGGGGAGCTGTTTTTT CASSLNRMTSGANTGELFF TRBV11-2 . TRBJ2-2 TRBD2
TGTGCCATCAGTGCGAAACTAGCGGTCCCTAGCACAGATACGCAGTATTTT CAISAKLAVPSTDTQYF TRBV10-3 . TRBJ2-3 TRBD2
TGTGCCAGCAGCTTAGATCGAGGCCTCTACGAGCAGTACTTC CASSLDRGLYEQYF TRBV11-2 . TRBJ2-7 .
TGTGCCAGCAGCATTAGCGGGGGCTACGAGCAGTACTTC CASSISGGYEQYF TRBV5-6 . TRBJ2-7 TRBD2
TGCGCCAGCAGTGAGGGGATATCGGGACTAGGATCCTACAATGAGCAGTTCTTC CASSEGISGLGSYNEQFF TRBV10-1 . TRBJ2-1 TRBD2
TGTGCCAGCAGTTACTCGACGGGTTACGAGCAGTACTTC CASSYSTGYEQYF TRBV6-5 . TRBJ2-7 .
TGTGCCAGCAGTTTAGTTCGGTCTTATACCTACAATGAGCAGTTCTTC CASSLVRSYTYNEQFF TRBV28 . TRBJ2-1 .
TGCGCCAGCAGCCAAGATCAGGCTAGCGGAGACTACGAGCAGTACTTC CASSQDQASGDYEQYF TRBV4-3 . TRBJ2-7 TRBD2
TGTGCCAGCTCACGAACCGGGACAGATAATTCACCCCTCCACTTT CASSRTGTDNSPLHF TRBV18 . TRBJ1-6 TRBD1
TGTGCCAGTATGTGGGGCGAGGGAGATACGCAGTATTTT CASMWGEGDTQYF TRBV19 . TRBJ2-3 .
TGCGCCAGCAGCCCAAGGACAGGGCCAACCTACGAGCAGTACTTC CASSPRTGPTYEQYF TRBV4-1 . TRBJ2-7 TRBD1
TGTGCCAGCAGCTTAGGGCAGGGCCTTGAGACAGATACGCAGTATTTT CASSLGQGLETDTQYF TRBV7-3 once TRBJ2-3 .
TGTGCCAGCAGCCCGACCATGGGTGAGCAGTTCTTC CASSPTMGEQFF TRBV7-9 . TRBJ2-1 .
TGTGCCAGCAGCCCAGGACTTACCGGGGAGCTGTTTTTT CASSPGLTGELFF TRBV7-9 . TRBJ2-2 .
TGTGCCAGCAGTGAATGGGGCCAACCGATGAACACTGAAGCTTTCTTT CASSEWGQPMNTEAFF TRBV2 . TRBJ1-1 .
TGTGCCACCAGCACTGTGAGAGCGGGGGCAGCGAACACCGGGGAGCTGTTTTTT CATSTVRAGAANTGELFF TRBV15 . TRBJ2-2 TRBD2
TGTGCCAGCACCGACTCCGGGGAGCTGTTTTTT CASTDSGELFF TRBV11-2 . TRBJ2-2 .
TGTGCCAGCAGCGTAACCGGGGGGGCCAATGAGCAGTTCTTC CASSVTGGANEQFF TRBV9 . TRBJ2-1 TRBD2
TGTGCCAGCAGCCAAGACAGGCTAACTAATGAAAAACTGTTTTTT CASSQDRLTNEKLFF TRBV4-2 . TRBJ1-4 .
TGTGCCAGCAGTTACGGGACAGGTCCCCTAACCGGGGAGCTGTTTTTT CASSYGTGPLTGELFF TRBV6-6 . TRBJ2-2 TRBD1
TGTGCCAGCAGCGCCCCGGGGGACCAGCGGGAAAAACTGTTTTTT CASSAPGDQREKLFF TRBV7-9 . TRBJ1-4 .
TGCGCCATTTTAGCGGGGGAAAGCTCCTACAATGAGCAGTTCTTC CAILAGESSYNEQFF TRBV10-2 . TRBJ2-1 TRBD2
TGTGCCTGGAGTGACAGAATCACTGAAGCTTTCTTT CAWSDRITEAFF TRBV30 few TRBJ1-1 .
TGTGCCAGCAGCCCCCAAAGGGGCTACGAGCAGTACTTC CASSPQRGYEQYF TRBV27 . TRBJ2-7 .
TGTGCCAGCAGCTTGTCTGAGGGACGCTATGGCTACACCTTC CASSLSEGRYGYTF TRBV7-9 . TRBJ1-2 .
TGTGCCAGCAGCTTCGGGACCCCGTCCTACGAGCAGTACTTC CASSFGTPSYEQYF TRBV7-2 . TRBJ2-7 .
TGTGCCAGCAGCAGTGCGATGGGCACCATATATTTT CASSSAMGTIYF TRBV5-4 . TRBJ1-3 .
TGTGCCAGCAGTTTATCCTCCGGGACAGGGTTGAACGAGCAGTACTTC CASSLSSGTGLNEQYF TRBV27 . TRBJ2-7 TRBD1
TGTGCCAGCAGCTCTGAAGATCAGCCCCAGCATTTT CASSSEDQPQHF TRBV7-9 . TRBJ1-5 .
TGTGCCAGCAGTGGGGACACCTTTACGTTGAACACTGAAGCTTTCTTT CASSGDTFTLNTEAFF TRBV2 . TRBJ1-1 .
TGTGCCAGCAGCCGCACGGACATTGGGGATGGCTACACCTTC CASSRTDIGDGYTF TRBV7-9 . TRBJ1-2 .